The 13 T cell receptor beta chains below all came from one sample that was sequenced in a study of cytomegalovirus exposure and HLA in healthy donors. The PCR had 60 Vbeta and 13 Jbeta primers. Only in-frame clones appear in the TCRdb table, and some are missing; sequencing was by immunoSEQ multiplex PCR. The data show around 150,000 clones, 70% to 80% seen once. Sequenced sample: PBMCs. The receptors here all came from a man younger than 30 in good health and CMV-seropositive.

The genes are TRBV6-5 and TRBJ2-7, with D possibly matching TRBD1 (6 bases). Trimming left V 0 bases short and J 2 bases short, with 11 bases between. CDR1 and CDR2 from the germline V gene are MNHEY and SVGAGI. The CDR3 loop spans 15 amino acids. The DNA of the CDR3 is TGTGCCAGCAGTTACTCGTTTACAGGGCCCTACGAGCAGTACTTC. This gives the protein CASSYSFTGPYEQYF.

This chain links TRBV29-1 with TRBJ1-3; no clear D. Germline CDR1 is SQVTM and CDR2 is ANQGSEA. V shed 3 bases and J shed 4 bases, with 10 bases lying between them. The CDR3 contains 13 residues. The CDR3 region is CSVDEGGGNTIYF. CDR3 bases: TGCAGCGTTGACGAAGGAGGCGGAAACACCATATATTTT. Full variable domain (remainder filled in from reference TRBV29-1 and TRBJ1-3): SAVISQKPSRDICQRGTSLTIQCQVDSQVTMMFWYRQQPGQSLTLIATANQGSEATYESGFVIDKFPISRPNLTFSTLTVSNMSPEDSSIYLCSVDEGGGNTIYFGEGSWLTVV.

This clone was observed a few times. The rearrangement uses TRBV2 and TRBJ1-1, with unresolved D. The CDR3 extends over 10 amino acids. The V end lost 7 bases, the J end lost 11 bases, and 11 bases lay between the germline ends. Germline values: CDR1 SNHLY, CDR2 FYNNEI. The CDR3 bases are TGTGCCAGCACCGAACTGTTGGCTTTCTTT. It encodes CASTELLAFF.

V gene TRBV5-4 combines with J gene TRBJ1-4; a weak D match, TRBD1 (5 bases). Trimming shortened V by 3 bases and J by 7 bases, and 13 bases separated the two germline ends. The germline V gene encodes CDR1 SGHNT and CDR2 YYREEE (reference sequence). This CDR3 is 14 amino acids long. CDR3: CASSWGGWAEKLFF. The CDR3 nucleotides read TGTGCCAGCAGCTGGGGGGGGTGGGCTGAAAAACTGTTTTTT.

CDR3 nucleotide sequence: TGTGCCAGCAGTGAATGGAGACAGGGAAACACCGGGGAGCTGTTTTTT. This sequence encodes CASSEWRQGNTGELFF. The chain joins TRBV2 to TRBJ2-2; 7 positions agree with TRBD1. This CDR3 has 16 amino acids. Trimming cost V 2 bases and J 2 bases; bases outside gene matches: 5. Germline V CDR1 and CDR2: SNHLY, FYNNEI.

The V gene is TRBV5-1, the J gene TRBJ2-6; 8 bases line up with TRBD1. Losses at the gene ends were 7 bases for V and 0 bases for J; bases not matched to a gene: 15. The CDR3 is made up of 19 amino acids. Germline V gene data show CDR1 as SGHRS and CDR2 as YFSETQ. CDR3 coding DNA: TGCGCCAGCTTCGGATCGGGACAGGTGTCTACCTCTGGGGCCAACGTCCTGACTTTC. This codes for CASFGSGQVSTSGANVLTF.

This clone appeared a single time. The chain carries TRBV30 and TRBJ1-5, with 8 bases aligning to TRBD1. This CDR3 region has 13 residues. After removal of 1 base from V and 4 bases from J, the junction contained 0 bases not matched to a gene. CDR1 and CDR2 from the germline V gene are GTSNPN and SVGIG (reference sequence). The CDR3 bases are TGTGCCTGGAGTGGGACAGGGAATCAGCCCCAGCATTTT. It codes for CAWSGTGNQPQHF.

V usage is TRBV7-6 and J usage is TRBJ2-2; 16 bases fit TRBD2. Germline values: CDR1 SGHVS, CDR2 FNYEAQ. CDR3 length: 16 residues. Unmatched junction bases numbered 3, after V lost 5 bases and J lost 6 bases. The chain's CDR3 is CASSGTSGRAAGELFF. The CDR3 DNA follows: TGTGCCAGCAGCGGGACTAGCGGGAGGGCCGCCGGGGAGCTGTTTTTT. Supplemented by reference TRBV7-6 and TRBJ2-2, the full variable domain reads GAGVSQSPRYKVTKRGQDVALRCDPISGHVSLYWYRQALGQGPEFLTYFNYEAQQDKSGLPNDRFSAERPEGSISTLTIQRTEQRDSAMYRCASSGTSGRAAGELFFGEGSRLTVL.

The genes are TRBV7-6 and TRBJ1-5; no clear D. Germline V lookup: CDR1 SGHVS, CDR2 FNYEAQ. Trimming stripped 3 bases from V and 8 bases from J, with 11 bases between. The CDR3 runs 13 residues. For the CDR3, the DNA is TGTGCCAGCAGCTTTGGGCCCCTGGAGCCCCAGCATTTT. Translating it yields CASSFGPLEPQHF.

CDR3 protein: CASSPGTVNSPLHF. In DNA, the CDR3 is TGTGCCAGCTCACCGGGGACAGTAAATTCACCCCTCCACTTT. The rearrangement links TRBV18 to TRBJ1-6; TRBD1 matches at 7 bases. With 3 bases clipped from V and 7 bases from J, the junction kept 3 bases outside the gene matches. CDR3 length: 14 residues. Germline-derived CDR1 and CDR2 are KGHSH and LQKENI.

The CDR3 DNA is TGTGCCAGCAGTCCCCAGGGTAACGGGGAGCTGTTTTTT. Its protein is CASSPQGNGELFF. The V gene is TRBV27, the J gene TRBJ2-2; the D gene is possibly TRBD1 (5 bases). There are 13 residues in the CDR3. Germline values: CDR1 MNHEY, CDR2 SMNVEV (reference sequence). V was shortened by 5 bases and J by 7 bases, with 11 bases between the two germline ends.

The chain recombines TRBV15 with TRBJ2-7; TRBD1 aligns across 8 bases. The CDR3 sequence is 14 residues long. Germline CDR1 is LNHNV and CDR2 is YYDKDF (reference sequence). The ends lost 8 bases at V and 3 bases at J; junction bases unmatched: 9. The CDR3 protein is CATRPETGVYEQYF. CDR3 bases: TGTGCCACCCGACCCGAGACAGGGGTCTACGAGCAGTACTTC.

The sample holds a few counts of this clone. V usage is TRBV11-1 and J usage is TRBJ2-5; 8 nucleotides line up with TRBD2. J was trimmed by 4 bases and V by 5 bases; bases with no gene match: 9. From germline, CDR1 is SGHAT and CDR2 FQDESV (reference sequence). The CDR3 has 15 residues. In nucleotides, the CDR3 is TGTGCCAGCAGCCCTGAGCGGGGGCCCGGAGAGACCCAGTACTTC. As protein: CASSPERGPGETQYF. Variable domain in full (rest from reference TRBV11-1 and TRBJ2-5): EAEVAQSPRYKITEKSQAVAFWCDPISGHATLYWYRQILGQGPELLVQFQDESVVDDSQLPKDRFSAERLKGVDSTLKIQPAELGDSAMYLCASSPERGPGETQYFGPGTRLLVL.